A selection of T cell receptor beta chains follows, all from one sample in a study of cytomegalovirus exposure and HLA in healthy donors. Sequenced by immunoSEQ multiplex PCR; TCRdb stores in-frame clones only, minus some. The sample consists of around 100,000 clones, over 65% of them appearing once. Sequencing was done on a sample of PBMCs. The receptors originated from a woman between 18 and 29 years old in good health and CMV-seropositive. Each CDR3 is given with its conserved first and last residue. D genes are given only for firm matches. Where a row states a size, it is once, few, many or the class of an expanded clone; other rows omit it.

19	few	TRBV4-3	TRBD2	TRBJ2-3	CASSRQAGGGARGADTQYF	TGCGCCAGCAGCCGCCAAGCGGGAGGTGGGGCTCGTGGCGCAGATACGCAGTATTTT
15	-	TRBV2	TRBD1	TRBJ2-5	CASSEAGTGIQTQYF	TGTGCCAGCAGTGAAGCAGGGACAGGGATCCAGACCCAGTACTTC
14	once	TRBV5-1	-	TRBJ1-2	CASSWASQGMGYTF	TGCGCCAGCTCTTGGGCCAGCCAGGGAATGGGCTACACCTTC
16	-	TRBV4-3	-	TRBJ1-2	CASSQDWGRGGYGYTF	TGCGCCAGCAGCCAAGATTGGGGTAGAGGGGGATATGGCTACACCTTC
20	-	TRBV19	TRBD2	TRBJ2-6	CASSIPPGLAGISGANVLTF	TGTGCCAGTAGTATCCCCCCGGGACTAGCGGGTATCTCTGGGGCCAACGTCCTGACTTTC
17	-	TRBV28	TRBD2	TRBJ2-7	CASSSPLGLAGVGEQYF	TGTGCCAGCAGTTCGCCTCTCGGACTAGCGGGAGTAGGTGAGCAGTACTTC
15	once	TRBV18	TRBD2	TRBJ2-7	CASSPPSGRSYEQYF	TGTGCCAGCTCACCACCTAGCGGGCGCTCCTACGAGCAGTACTTC
15	-	TRBV9	TRBD1	TRBJ1-4	CASSIYGTGDEKLFF	TGTGCCAGCAGCATTTACGGGACAGGAGATGAAAAACTGTTTTTT
13	-	TRBV9	-	TRBJ1-1	CASSVGGRTEAFF	TGTGCCAGCAGCGTAGGTGGGAGGACTGAAGCTTTCTTT
14	few	TRBV5-8	TRBD1	TRBJ2-3	CASSVDRGTDTQYF	TGTGCCAGCAGCGTAGACAGGGGCACAGATACGCAGTATTTT
13	-	TRBV6-5	-	TRBJ1-1	CASGPGVRTEAFF	TGTGCCAGCGGGCCGGGGGTTCGCACTGAAGCTTTCTTT
15	-	TRBV6-1	-	TRBJ1-2	CASSEAGGVRYGYTF	TGTGCCAGCAGTGAAGCAGGGGGGGTTCGGTATGGCTACACCTTC
13	-	TRBV29-1	-	TRBJ1-5	CSVVTHSNQPQHF	TGCAGCGTTGTGACACATAGCAATCAGCCCCAGCATTTT
17	-	TRBV6-1	TRBD1	TRBJ2-1	CASSESGQGARHHEQFF	TGTGCCAGCAGTGAATCGGGACAGGGGGCGAGGCATCATGAGCAGTTCTTC
15	-	TRBV12-5	TRBD2	TRBJ2-3	CASGLEGLVPDTQYF	TGTGCTAGTGGTTTGGAGGGACTAGTCCCAGATACGCAGTATTTT
18	-	TRBV9	TRBD2	TRBJ2-2	CASRSSGTSGRNTGELFF	TGTGCCAGCAGGTCATCCGGGACTAGCGGGAGGAACACCGGGGAGCTGTTTTTT
14	-	TRBV9	TRBD1	TRBJ1-6	CASRGQLLNSPLHF	TGTGCCAGCAGGGGACAGCTCCTTAATTCACCCCTCCACTTT
16	-	TRBV27	TRBD2	TRBJ2-2	CASSLPSGRALRELFF	TGTGCCAGCAGCCTCCCCAGCGGGAGGGCCCTGAGGGAGCTGTTTTTT
14	-	TRBV5-4	-	TRBJ2-1	CASNPRGARNEQFF	TGTGCCAGCAACCCCCGGGGGGCGAGGAATGAGCAGTTCTTC
15	-	TRBV5-1	TRBD1	TRBJ2-3	CASSVGQGSTDTQYF	TGCGCCAGCAGCGTCGGACAGGGCAGCACAGATACGCAGTATTTT
17	-	TRBV11-3	TRBD2	TRBJ2-2	CASSNPGLAGNTGELFF	TGTGCCAGCAGCAATCCGGGACTAGCGGGGAACACCGGGGAGCTGTTTTTT
16	-	TRBV9	TRBD1	TRBJ1-1	CASSPRQGTTLTEAFF	TGTGCCAGCAGCCCCCGACAGGGAACCACCTTAACTGAAGCTTTCTTT
15	-	TRBV5-1	TRBD1	TRBJ1-2	CASSNRTGGNYGYTF	TGCGCCAGCAGCAATAGGACAGGGGGTAACTATGGCTACACCTTC
15	few	TRBV27	-	TRBJ2-6	CASSLRVSGANVLTF	TGTGCCAGCAGTTTACGTGTATCTGGGGCCAACGTCCTGACTTTC
12	-	TRBV27	-	TRBJ1-1	CASSFRGSEAFF	TGTGCCAGCAGTTTCAGGGGTTCTGAAGCTTTCTTT